What follows are 22 T cell receptor beta chains derived from one specimen sequenced in a study of blood T cell repertoires in COVID-19. Sequenced by immunoSEQ multiplex PCR; TCRdb stores in-frame clones only, minus some. The profile shows 80,000 to 100,000 clones, over 70% of them singletons. Sequenced material: peripheral blood. The receptors were gathered from a man aged 55 to 70 with acute or convalescent COVID-19.

This sequence joins TRBV6-6 and TRBJ1-2; TRBD1 matches 8 bases. CDR1 and CDR2 (germline): MNHNY, SVGAGI (reference sequence). Trimming took 6 bases from V and 7 from J; bases not matched to a gene: 4. The CDR3 has 12 residues. Here the CDR3 DNA reads TGTGCCAGCAGGGCTGGGACAGGTGGCTACACCTTC. Encoded protein: CASRAGTGGYTF.

V gene TRBV7-9 combines with J gene TRBJ2-2, with 10 positions matching TRBD1. Per the germline V gene, CDR1 is SEHNR and CDR2 is FQNEAQ (reference sequence). There are 18 residues in the CDR3. J lost 3 bases, V lost 2 bases, and 9 bases had no gene match. CDR3 protein: CASSLSDRGIGYTGELFF. DNA for the CDR3: TGTGCCAGCAGCTTATCGGACAGGGGGATCGGATACACCGGGGAGCTGTTTTTT.

CDR3 sequence (DNA): TGTGCCACCATCAGTACCGCAGGGGACACTGAAGCTTTCTTT. Protein: CATISTAGDTEAFF. J is TRBJ1-1 and V is TRBV15; maybe TRBD1 (6 bases). The CDR3 contains 14 residues. The V end lost 7 bases, the J end lost 3 bases, and 15 bases lay between the germline ends. CDR1 is LNHNV, CDR2 YYDKDF, per germline (reference sequence).

V gene TRBV11-3 combines with J gene TRBJ1-1; D is unclear. Trimming stripped 1 base from V and 0 bases from J, with 6 bases between. The CDR3 totals 14 residues. CDR1 is SGHNT and CDR2 is YENEEA in the germline V gene. CDR3 DNA: TGTGCCAGCAGCTTAGTTGCGGTGAACACTGAAGCTTTCTTT. Encoded protein: CASSLVAVNTEAFF.

This clone was detected a few times. The DNA for the CDR3 is TGTGCCAGCAGCCGACAGGGTACCACTGAAGCTTTCTTT. It is translated as CASSRQGTTEAFF. V and J are TRBV3-1 (or the pseudogene TRBV3-2) and TRBJ1-1, with 7 bases matching TRBD1. Trimming cost V 4 bases and J 4 bases; bases outside gene matches: 3. Looked up from germline, CDR1 is LGHDT and CDR2 is YNNKEL (reference sequence). The CDR3 runs to 13 residues.

The rearrangement links TRBV28 to TRBJ2-6, with a possible D match to TRBD1 (5 bases). This CDR3 is 15 amino acids long. V shed 5 bases and J shed 4 bases, with 12 bases lying between them. Germline values: CDR1 MDHEN, CDR2 SYDVKM. The CDR3 is CASSTQGDGANVLTF. The CDR3 DNA sequence: TGTGCCAGCAGTACGCAGGGCGACGGGGCCAACGTCCTGACTTTC.

The chain uses TRBV28 and TRBJ2-7, with 10 bases fitting TRBD1. The V segment lost 6 bases and the J segment 1 base; nucleotides outside the gene matches: 9. Germline CDR1 MDHEN, CDR2 SYDVKM. This CDR3 comprises 16 residues. The CDR3 DNA reads as TGTGCCAGCAGCTCCCCAGGGGACAGGGGATCCTACGAGCAGTACTTC. Translation: CASSSPGDRGSYEQYF.

This rearrangement joins TRBV9 to TRBJ1-2; D remains unclear. Germline V gene data show CDR1 as SGDLS and CDR2 as YYNGEE. Trimming cost V 2 bases and J 4 bases, with 6 bases left between them. The CDR3 covers 12 residues. In nucleotides, the CDR3 is TGTGCCAGCAGCGTCCCGGGCTATGGCTACACCTTC. This translates into CASSVPGYGYTF.

The chain couples TRBV27 to TRBJ2-7; 9 bases map to TRBD1. V was clipped by 8 bases and J by 1 base; unmatched bases: 18. Germline values: CDR1 MNHEY, CDR2 SMNVEV (reference sequence). The CDR3 is made up of 18 amino acids. The CDR3 region is CASRFRTGAQLESYEQYF. As DNA, the CDR3 is TGTGCCAGCCGCTTTAGGACAGGGGCTCAACTTGAATCCTACGAGCAGTACTTC.

This clone was seen just once. The rearrangement joins TRBV30 to TRBJ1-2, with no clear D. The germline V gene encodes CDR1 GTSNPN and CDR2 SVGIG (reference sequence). Trimming removed 5 bases at V and 5 bases at J, with 18 bases between. The CDR3 contains 14 residues. CDR3 protein: CAWERSRFRYGYTF. The CDR3, as DNA: TGTGCCTGGGAGAGGAGTCGGTTTCGGTATGGCTACACCTTC.

The CDR3 here is CASSQDAQGRYEQFF. CDR3 nucleotide sequence: TGTGCCAGCAGCCAAGATGCCCAGGGTAGATATGAGCAGTTCTTC. This chain joins TRBV4-2 and TRBJ2-1, with D tentatively TRBD1 (5 bases). Per germline, CDR1 LGHNA and CDR2 YNFKEQ. V was shortened by 0 bases and J by 8 bases, with 14 bases between the two germline ends. This CDR3 has 15 residues.

The chain combines TRBV24-1 with TRBJ2-3, with TRBD1 as a possible D gene (5 bases). Trimming removed 3 bases from V and 0 bases from J, with 33 bases in between. Germline CDR1 reads KGHDR; CDR2 reads SFDVKD. The CDR3 sequence is 23 residues long. CDR3 amino acids: CATSDLRPDVDRHEIPSTDTQYF. CDR3 coding DNA: TGTGCCACCAGTGATCTCCGACCCGACGTAGACAGACACGAGATACCTAGCACAGATACGCAGTATTTT.

This clone appeared a few times. The V call is TRBV11-3, the J call TRBJ1-6, with 8 bases aligning to TRBD1. Per the germline V gene, CDR1 is SGHNT and CDR2 is YENEEA. J lost 7 bases, V lost 5 bases, and 7 bases had no gene match. The CDR3 covers 15 residues. DNA of the CDR3: TGTGCCAGCAGCAAGACAGGGGAAAGAAATTCACCCCTCCACTTT. As protein: CASSKTGERNSPLHF.

This clone was counted between two and nine times. V is TRBV5-1 and J is TRBJ1-3, with D maybe TRBD1 (6 bases). This CDR3 contains 14 residues. Germline V gene sequence: CDR1 SGHRS, CDR2 YFSETQ. The V end lost 4 bases, the J end lost 2 bases, and 10 bases lay between the germline ends. The CDR3 region has the DNA TGCGCCAGCAGCAAACAGGGAACTGGAAACACCATATATTTT. This encodes CASSKQGTGNTIYF.

V is TRBV9 and J is TRBJ2-5; possible D gene TRBD2, 6 bases. Trimming cost V 2 bases and J 5 bases, with 13 bases left between them. Germline CDR1 is SGDLS and CDR2 is YYNGEE. The CDR3 runs 14 residues. The CDR3 region is CASSVREVWETQYF. The CDR3 bases are TGTGCCAGCAGCGTCAGGGAGGTCTGGGAGACCCAGTACTTC.

This clone has a handful of counts. The V gene is TRBV24-1, the J gene TRBJ1-2, with 11 bases aligning to TRBD1. The CDR3 spans 14 residues. J gave up 8 bases and V 5 bases, and 6 bases lay outside the gene matches. Germline CDR1 is KGHDR and CDR2 is SFDVKD. CDR3 in amino acids: CATSAGQGATGYTF. The DNA for the CDR3 is TGTGCCACCAGTGCCGGACAGGGGGCGACCGGCTACACCTTC.

The V call is TRBV4-3, the J call TRBJ2-7, with D possibly TRBD1 on 6 matching bases. V was clipped by 1 base and J by 3 bases, with 7 bases between them. This CDR3 contains 13 residues. The germline CDR1 and CDR2 sequences are LGHNA and YSLEER. The DNA for the CDR3 is TGCGCCAGCAGCCAAGTACAGGGCTACGAGCAGTACTTC. Protein product: CASSQVQGYEQYF.

CDR3 region: CASSPAPDRSYEQYF. In nucleotides, the CDR3 is TGTGCCAGCAGCCCAGCCCCGGACAGATCCTACGAGCAGTACTTC. The J gene is TRBJ2-7, the V gene TRBV28; D possibly corresponds to TRBD1 (6 bases). This CDR3 is 15 amino acids long. Trimming removed 6 bases at V and 1 base at J, with 16 bases between. Germline V gene lookup returns CDR1 MDHEN and CDR2 SYDVKM.

V usage is TRBV7-8 and J usage is TRBJ2-1; 15 positions match TRBD2. V was clipped by 5 bases and J by 2 bases; unmatched bases: 10. The CDR3 is made up of 19 amino acids. The germline gives CDR1 SGHVS, CDR2 FQNEAQ. CDR3 sequence reads: CASSLRTSGRDWAYNEQFF. In nucleotides, the CDR3 is TGTGCCAGCAGCCTCCGGACTAGCGGGAGGGATTGGGCCTACAATGAGCAGTTCTTC.

With regard to this clone: Being one base from a much bigger clone, this may be a read error. The genes are TRBV5-8 and TRBJ1-2, with TRBD1 matching over 7 bases. CDR1 is SGHTS, CDR2 YDEGEE, per germline. This CDR3 contains 14 residues. V was pared by 2 bases and J by 3 bases, with 4 bases of the junction left unmatched. CDR3 in amino acids: CASSLGGRDYGYTF. For the CDR3, the DNA is TGTGCCAGCAGCTTAGGGGGCAGGGACTATGGCTACACCTTC. The full variable domain, in which reference TRBV5-8 and TRBJ1-2 provide the parts outside the CDR3, is EAGVTQSPTHLIKTRGQQATLRCSPISGHTSVYWYQQALGLGLQFLLWYDEGEERNRGNFPPRFSGRQFPNYSSELNVNALELEDSALYLCASSLGGRDYGYTFGSGTRLTVV.

This clone appeared once. The chain employs TRBV29-1 and TRBJ1-2; the match to TRBD1 covers 9 bases. The V gene's germline CDR1 is SQVTM and CDR2 ANQGSEA. The CDR3 is made up of 12 amino acids. J was trimmed by 6 bases and V by 7 bases; bases with no gene match: 6. The CDR3 loop reads CSAQGDRDGYTF. Written as DNA, the CDR3 is TGCAGCGCCCAGGGGGACAGGGATGGCTACACCTTC.

This sequence joins TRBV10-3 and TRBJ2-5; 11 bases match TRBD1. Germline V gives CDR1 ENHRY, CDR2 SYGVKD. With V trimmed by 6 bases and J by 1 base, 7 bases remained unmatched. This CDR3 is built from 16 residues. The DNA for the CDR3 is TGTGCCATCAGCTCGGGACAGGGGGTTGTCCAAGAGACCCAGTACTTC. Its protein product is CAISSGQGVVQETQYF.